This T cell receptor (beta chain) stems from a study of blood T cell repertoires in COVID-19. Study-level information: COVID-19 samples collected from the United States, Italy and Spain covered acute and convalescent phases. PBMCs, B-cell-depleted T cells, or T cells provided the cDNA or gDNA that made up the material.

Original analysis: Researchers report that nucleated cell counts were estimated from reference gene primer amplification. Some clones are missing from TCRdb's copy, which holds only in-frame ones; the method was immunoSEQ multiplex PCR. V and J calls and clone size come straight from that table; D and trimming were deduced from the DNA. Of roughly 200,000 clones in the sample, less than 90% were seen once. This clone was seen more than once but under ten times. The V end lost 6 bases, the J end lost 5 bases, and 16 bases lay between the germline ends. Germline values: CDR1 KGHSH, CDR2 LQKENI. The CDR3 has 14 amino acids.

This chain uses TRBV18 with TRBJ2-5, with D perhaps matching TRBD2 (6 bases). This TCR was sampled from a man between 65 and 79 years old with acute or convalescent COVID-19. The source material was peripheral blood. The CDR3 here is CASSEERVRETQYF. CDR3 in DNA: TGTGCCAGCTCCGAGGAGCGGGTACGGGAGACCCAGTACTTC.